These 4 T cell receptor beta chains were all obtained from the same sample, sequenced in a study of T cell changes during pregnancy in multiple sclerosis. Profiling relied on immunoSEQ multiplex PCR, and the TCRdb table lists in-frame clones only, not all of them. In the table there are over 85,000 clones, approximately 90% of which are singletons. The source was peripheral blood, collected in the first trimester of pregnancy. The receptors here all came from a female donor in good health, enrolled as a control in a pregnancy study.

The chain combines TRBV5-5 with TRBJ1-5, with unresolved D. Germline lookup yields CDR1 SGHKS and CDR2 YYEKEE (reference sequence). The CDR3 runs 13 residues. With 3 bases removed from V and 7 bases from J, the gap between germline ends came to 11 bases. The CDR3 is CASSSVPGQPQHF. The CDR3 DNA is TGTGCCAGCAGCTCGGTGCCCGGGCAGCCCCAGCATTTT.

This clone was seen once. The chain uses TRBV15 and TRBJ1-5; perhaps TRBD1 as D (5 bases). CDR3 length: 14 amino acids. Trimming shortened V by 5 bases and J by 7 bases, and 15 bases separated the two germline ends. Germline V lookup: CDR1 LNHNV, CDR2 YYDKDF (reference sequence). CDR3 nucleotides: TGTGCCACCAGCTCACGGACACAAGGGCAGCCCCAGCATTTT. Protein product: CATSSRTQGQPQHF.

This chain connects TRBV29-1 to TRBJ2-7; TRBD1 matches at 8 bases. CDR3 length: 13 residues. Germline loops: CDR1 SQVTM, CDR2 ANQGSEA. J was trimmed by 3 bases and V by 6 bases; bases with no gene match: 7. This chain's CDR3 is CSVLLGTGYEQYF. The CDR3 DNA follows: TGCAGCGTCCTATTAGGGACAGGCTACGAGCAGTACTTC.

This clone was counted once. J is TRBJ2-7 and V is TRBV18; the D gene is possibly TRBD1 (6 bases). This CDR3 spans 15 amino acids. Germline V gene lookup returns CDR1 KGHSH and CDR2 LQKENI. V was shortened by 6 bases and J by 2 bases, with 17 bases between the two germline ends. The CDR3 reads CASSHTGNPTYEQYF. CDR3 nucleotides: TGTGCCAGCTCCCACACAGGGAATCCCACCTACGAGCAGTACTTC.